This T cell receptor (beta chain) was sequenced for a study of T-cell reconstitution after alpha-beta-depleted transplantation in children. General observations from the study: Reported findings indicate that, about two months after transplant, alpha-beta T cells came from several hundred expanded clones, which were derived from non-depleted graft cells. A year post-transplant, T-cell counts and diversity derived mostly from newly produced T cells. Surviving recipient T cells and intrathymic progenitors accounted for some patients' high TCRbeta diversity at day 60.

The TCRbeta library incorporated unique molecular identifiers. TCRdb fed the PCR reads into MiXCR, producing one record per CDR3 protein. The table lists hundreds of thousands of distinct CDR3 sequences, under 15% of them singletons, with 0.79% in the top ten. V shed 7 bases and J 7 bases; nucleotides not matched to a gene: 9. The length of the CDR3 is 14 residues. Per germline, CDR1 SQVTM and CDR2 ANQGSEA. This clonotype was counted ten times or more. Its target is unknown. The receptor was isolated from a girl aged 2-10 years with congenital amegakaryocytic thrombocytopenia, due to receive a stem cell transplant. The gene calls are TRBV29-1 and TRBJ2-2; 10 nucleotides match TRBD2. The material was PBMCs, obtained before TCRalphabeta/CD19-depleted stem cell transplant. The CDR3 DNA is TGCAGCGCCACAGCCGGGACTAGCGTCGGGGAGCTGTTTTTT. Protein product: CSATAGTSVGELFF.